This entry describes one TCR beta chain. The antigen is undetermined. Sequencing was performed with immunoSEQ multiplex PCR; in TCRdb, only in-frame clones are kept and a portion is missing. The table includes about 100,000 clones, about 88% detected once. This sample is drawn from a study of graft-versus-host responses after intestinal transplantation. This CDR3 has 16 amino acids. The germline V gene encodes CDR1 SGHRS and CDR2 YFSETQ. V lost 4 bases and J lost 8, with 21 bases in between. Whole-study findings and limits: When patients had graft-donor T cell macrochimerism, their allografts held high graft-versus-host to host-versus-graft clonal ratios. Recipient marrow harbored GvH clones, some of which surfaced first in ileum or blood.

Here the sequenced sample was unstimulated CD4+ T cells sorted from spleen or lymph node cells, taken before transplant. The chain couples TRBV5-1 to TRBJ1-4, with D possibly being TRBD1 (6 bases). The clonotype originates from a human donor who was the organ donor for an intestinal transplant. The CDR3 is CASSLTTQGFGEKLFF. The CDR3 nucleotides are TGCGCCAGCAGCCTCACCACACAGGGATTTGGCGAAAAACTGTTTTTT. The whole variable domain, filled in from reference TRBV5-1 and TRBJ1-4, reads KAGVTQTPRYLIKTRGQQVTLSCSPISGHRSVSWYQQTPGQGLQFLFEYFSETQRNKGNFPGRFSGRQFSNSRSEMNVSTLELGDSALYLCASSLTTQGFGEKLFFGSGTQLSVL.